A selection of T cell receptor beta chains follows, all from one sample in a study of beta chain features in type 1 diabetes. Sequenced by immunoSEQ multiplex PCR; TCRdb stores in-frame clones only, minus some. The sample has 200,000 to 250,000 clones, over 9.5% seen once. Sequencing was performed on naive CD4+ T cells from blood. The receptors originated from a woman aged 18-29 years in good health. The CDR3 runs from the conserved cysteine through the conserved F or W. A D gene is named only where the DNA matches it firmly. Not all rows give a size; the values are once, few, many and, for expanded clones, a class.

J,length,V,D,size,CDR3,DNA
TRBJ1-1,13,TRBV29-1,NA,few,CSVASRLNTEAFF,TGCAGCGTTGCCTCCAGGTTGAACACTGAAGCTTTCTTT
TRBJ1-2,15,TRBV29-1,NA,few,CSVNGRRGVGFGYTF,TGCAGCGTTAACGGCCGCAGGGGAGTGGGATTTGGCTACACCTTC
TRBJ1-6,15,TRBV30,NA,few,CAWSLGGAYNSPLHF,TGTGCCTGGAGCTTGGGAGGTGCCTATAATTCACCCCTCCACTTT
TRBJ1-3,15,TRBV18,NA,NA,CASSADMSSGNTIYF,TGTGCCAGCTCAGCGGACATGAGCTCTGGAAACACCATATATTTT
TRBJ2-1,13,TRBV7-9,TRBD2,few,CASSLETSSEQFF,TGTGCCAGCAGCTTAGAGACTAGCTCCGAGCAGTTCTTC
TRBJ1-1,14,TRBV7-6,NA,NA,CASSLGQSNTEAFF,TGTGCCAGCAGCTTAGGACAGTCGAACACTGAAGCTTTCTTT
TRBJ2-1,14,TRBV4-2,NA,many,CASSQVLVNAEQFF,TGTGCCAGCAGCCAAGTTCTAGTTAATGCTGAGCAGTTCTTC
TRBJ1-4,14,TRBV18,NA,NA,CASSRQVSNEKLFF,TGTGCCAGCTCGAGACAGGTCTCTAATGAAAAACTGTTTTTT
TRBJ1-3,13,TRBV30,NA,few,CAWKIPGGNTIYF,TGTGCCTGGAAGATCCCGGGGGGAAACACCATATATTTT
TRBJ1-2,14,TRBV5-1,TRBD1,NA,CASSPTDRVGGYTF,TGCGCCAGCAGCCCTACTGACAGGGTGGGAGGCTACACCTTC
TRBJ2-6,15,TRBV29-1,TRBD1,many,CSAGQGLAGANVLTF,TGCAGCGCTGGACAGGGGCTGGCTGGGGCCAACGTCCTGACTTTC
TRBJ1-2,17,TRBV19,TRBD1,NA,CASTLGQGASRWYGYTF,TGTGCCAGTACCCTCGGACAGGGGGCCTCCCGGTGGTACGGCTACACCTTC
TRBJ2-2,18,TRBV6-1,TRBD1,few,CASSEALLGTGNTGELFF,TGTGCCAGCAGTGAAGCGCTTCTAGGGACAGGGAACACCGGGGAGCTGTTTTTT
TRBJ2-2,14,TRBV7-2,NA,NA,CASSLVSGTGELFF,TGTGCCAGCAGCTTAGTTAGCGGCACCGGGGAGCTGTTTTTT
TRBJ2-7,15,TRBV5-1,TRBD1,few,CASSGGTGDPGEQYF,TGCGCCAGCAGCGGCGGGACAGGGGATCCGGGCGAGCAGTACTTC
TRBJ1-2,14,TRBV5-1,NA,NA,CASSLVEGGYGYTF,TGCGCCAGCAGCTTGGTGGAGGGTGGCTATGGCTACACCTTC
TRBJ2-1,15,TRBV29-1,NA,few,CSVGLLASKGNEQFF,TGCAGCGTTGGCTTACTAGCAAGTAAAGGGAATGAGCAGTTCTTC
TRBJ1-2,11,TRBV2,NA,few,CASSQSYGYTF,TGTGCCAGCAGTCAGTCCTATGGCTACACCTTC
TRBJ1-1,15,TRBV7-3,TRBD1,NA,CASSLSRGGDTEAFF,TGTGCCAGCAGCTTAAGTCGAGGGGGCGACACTGAAGCTTTCTTT
TRBJ1-4,15,TRBV23-1,TRBD1,NA,CASSDSTGGNEKLFF,TGCGCCAGCAGTGATAGTACAGGGGGCAATGAAAAACTGTTTTTT
TRBJ2-3,12,TRBV7-2,NA,NA,CASRLVTDTQYF,TGTGCCAGCAGACTAGTGACAGATACGCAGTATTTT
TRBJ2-2,17,TRBV7-3,TRBD2,few,CASSLTASGVFTGELFF,TGTGCCAGCAGCTTAACGGCTAGCGGGGTTTTCACCGGGGAGCTGTTTTTT
TRBJ2-7,14,TRBV19,TRBD1,NA,CASSTPGQDYEQYF,TGTGCCAGTAGTACCCCTGGACAGGACTACGAGCAGTACTTC
TRBJ2-2,15,TRBV19,NA,NA,CASSISARNTGELFF,TGTGCCAGTAGTATATCAGCGAGAAACACCGGGGAGCTGTTTTTT
TRBJ2-7,15,TRBV5-5,NA,NA,CASSLGTDTFREQYF,TGTGCCAGCAGCTTGGGGACGGACACCTTCAGGGAGCAGTACTTC
TRBJ2-1,16,TRBV9,TRBD2,few,CASSSGRGGDYNEQFF,TGTGCCAGCAGCTCGGGGCGCGGGGGAGACTACAATGAGCAGTTCTTC
TRBJ2-2,15,TRBV27,TRBD2,few,CASSLPGGPVGELFF,TGTGCCAGCAGTTTGCCGGGGGGGCCGGTAGGGGAGCTGTTTTTT
TRBJ1-4,13,TRBV1,NA,NA,CTSLRMAGEKLFF,TGCACCAGCCTAAGGATGGCAGGTGAAAAACTGTTTTTT
TRBJ2-7,17,TRBV25-1,TRBD2,few,CASSAGGLAGVSYEQYF,TGTGCCAGCAGTGCCGGTGGACTAGCGGGAGTATCATACGAGCAGTACTTC
TRBJ2-1,13,TRBV5-6,NA,NA,CASSLRVANEQFF,TGTGCCAGCAGCTTGCGCGTTGCTAATGAGCAGTTCTTC
TRBJ1-1,14,TRBV6-1,NA,NA,CASSENRDVAEAFF,TGTGCCAGCAGTGAAAACAGGGATGTCGCTGAAGCTTTCTTT
TRBJ1-2,15,TRBV6-5,TRBD1,NA,CASSYSGQGNYGYTF,TGTGCCAGCAGTTACTCAGGACAGGGGAACTATGGCTACACCTTC
TRBJ2-1,10,TRBV29-1,NA,many,CSVRGYEQFF,TGCAGCGTCAGAGGTTATGAGCAGTTCTTC
TRBJ2-3,17,TRBV5-6,TRBD2,NA,CASSWRTSGTSTDTQYF,TGTGCCAGCAGCTGGAGGACTAGCGGGACTAGCACAGATACGCAGTATTTT
TRBJ1-5,15,TRBV5-1,TRBD1,few,CASSLETGGNQPQHF,TGCGCCAGCAGCTTGGAGACAGGGGGTAATCAGCCCCAGCATTTT
TRBJ2-1,15,TRBV30,TRBD1,few,CAWSVRRGQGNEQFF,TGTGCCTGGAGTGTACGCCGGGGACAGGGTAATGAGCAGTTCTTC
TRBJ1-2,12,TRBV19,NA,few,CASVDRPFGYTF,TGTGCCAGTGTCGACAGGCCCTTTGGCTACACCTTC
TRBJ2-2,13,TRBV5-1,NA,NA,CASSTADTGELFF,TGCGCCAGCAGCACGGCGGACACCGGGGAGCTGTTTTTT
TRBJ1-1,16,TRBV2,TRBD1,NA,CASSEALDRVNTEAFF,TGTGCCAGCAGTGAAGCGCTGGACAGGGTAAACACTGAAGCTTTCTTT
TRBJ2-3,15,TRBV5-4,NA,NA,CASRYSGGGGDTQYF,TGTGCCAGCAGATACTCAGGGGGCGGGGGAGATACGCAGTATTTT
TRBJ2-5,13,TRBV6-5,NA,NA,CASSERQLETQYF,TGTGCCAGCAGTGAACGACAGTTAGAGACCCAGTACTTC
TRBJ2-5,14,TRBV6-1,NA,few,CASTYRDPQETQYF,TGTGCCAGCACATACAGGGACCCCCAAGAGACCCAGTACTTC
TRBJ1-1,15,TRBV10-3,NA,few,CAISERGGGNTEAFF,TGTGCCATCAGTGAGAGGGGGGGTGGGAACACTGAAGCTTTCTTT
TRBJ1-1,16,TRBV6-6,TRBD1,NA,CASTYTGAKGNTEAFF,TGTGCCAGCACCTATACAGGGGCAAAGGGTAACACTGAAGCTTTCTTT
TRBJ1-1,15,TRBV5-1,NA,few,CASSLGVGLQGEAFF,TGCGCCAGCAGCTTGGGTGTAGGGCTCCAGGGTGAAGCTTTCTTT
TRBJ2-7,15,TRBV5-1,TRBD2,NA,CASSSAGPGSYEQYF,TGTGCCAGCAGCTCAGCGGGACCGGGCTCCTACGAGCAGTACTTC
TRBJ1-2,15,TRBV5-1,NA,few,CASSIIQGADYGYTF,TGCGCCAGCAGCATTATACAGGGAGCCGACTATGGCTACACCTTC
TRBJ1-5,15,TRBV6-5,NA,NA,CASSRRQGRDQPQHF,TGTGCCAGCAGCCGAAGGCAGGGTCGAGACCAGCCCCAGCATTTT
TRBJ2-3,15,TRBV5-1,TRBD1,few,CASSQTGARTDTQYF,TGCGCCAGCAGCCAGACAGGGGCCCGCACAGATACGCAGTATTTT
TRBJ1-1,14,TRBV10-3,NA,NA,CAIKVRGTNTEAFF,TGTGCCATCAAAGTTCGCGGAACAAACACTGAAGCTTTCTTT
TRBJ1-1,15,TRBV6-6,NA,NA,CASSYSEGLNTEAFF,TGTGCCAGCAGTTACTCGGAGGGATTGAACACTGAAGCTTTCTTT
TRBJ2-3,15,TRBV5-1,TRBD1,few,CASSHGTGIRDTQYF,TGCGCCAGCAGCCATGGGACAGGCATCAGGGATACGCAGTATTTT
TRBJ1-2,13,TRBV7-2,NA,few,CASSLRQEGGYTF,TGTGCCAGCAGCTTACGCCAGGAGGGTGGCTACACCTTC
TRBJ2-7,15,TRBV5-1,TRBD1,NA,CASSLETGVSYEQYF,TGCGCCAGCAGCTTGGAGACAGGGGTCTCCTACGAGCAGTACTTC
TRBJ2-5,13,TRBV7-2,NA,NA,CASRGTGVATQYF,TGTGCCAGCAGGGGGACGGGAGTTGCGACCCAGTACTTC
TRBJ1-2,15,TRBV2,NA,few,CASKPEPGQSYGYTF,TGTGCCAGCAAACCCGAACCGGGTCAGTCCTATGGCTACACCTTC